The T cell receptor beta chain described here comes from a study of blood T cell repertoires in COVID-19. Across the study: Both acute and convalescent COVID-19 samples were obtained from the United States, Italy and Spain. Nucleic acid was either cDNA or gDNA, and it came from T cells, B-cell-depleted T cells, or PBMCs.

This CDR3 is built from 14 residues. Germline V gene sequence: CDR1 WNHNN, CDR2 SYGVQD (reference sequence). Trimming stripped 1 base from V and 5 bases from J, with 12 bases between. Methods used by the authors: From reference gene primer amplification, estimates of nucleated cell counts were derived. Here immunoSEQ multiplex PCR was the method, and the copy in TCRdb shows in-frame clones only, minus some. The V and J calls and clone size were taken over from that table, and D and trimming were inferred from the DNA. The profile shows 200,000 to 250,000 clones, 80% to 85% of them singletons. The rearrangement links TRBV10-1 to TRBJ2-7; D is possibly TRBD2 (5 bases). Sequencing was done on a sample of peripheral blood. This sequence originates from a woman at least 80 years old with active or convalescent COVID-19. The CDR3 reads CASSEFGGYDEQYF. The CDR3 DNA reads TGCGCCAGCAGTGAGTTCGGCGGGTACGACGAGCAGTACTTC.